One sample yielded the 29 T cell receptor delta chains listed below, sequenced in a study of delta chains in infants with herpesvirus infections (dated by TCRdb to 2022 to 2025). Receptors were amplified or captured by RT-PCR. TCRdb names Illumina MiSeq as the instrument used. To generate TCR cDNA, RNA from PBMC was reverse transcribed using SuperScript II together with primers specific for the gamma chain and the delta chain. Identical DNA sequences were merged into single rows after TCRdb reprocessed the public reads with CATT. Here the sample has some 360 delta-chain clones; 7.4% occur a single time. The ten biggest clones cover about a sixth of the sample. The material was peripheral blood, obtained at time point 2 of longitudinal follow-up. These receptors were taken from a human donor who was a Ugandan infant, either HIV-exposed or HIV-unexposed (not recorded which).

By share of the sample, this clone is large. This chain joins TRDV2 and TRDJ1; D is possibly TRDD3 (6 bases). The CDR3 runs to 18 residues. V was shortened by 3 bases and J by 4 bases, with 26 bases between the two germline ends. Germline CDR1 GEAIGNYY, CDR2 EKD. The CDR3 here is CACDPVTGDLSAFDKLIF. DNA of the CDR3: TGTGCCTGTGACCCTGTGACAGGGGATCTCTCAGCTTTCGATAAACTCATCTTT.

This clone is termed large. The rearrangement joins TRDV1 to TRDJ1; D is possibly TRDD3 (5 bases). The CDR3 has 18 amino acids. V was trimmed by 6 bases and J by 5 bases, leaving 28 bases between them. Germline lookup yields CDR1 TSWWSYY and CDR2 QGS. CDR3 sequence reads: CALGGNKPREGVEDKLIF. In nucleotides, the CDR3 is TGTGCTCTTGGAGGAAACAAACCCCGAGAGGGGGTTGAAGATAAACTCATCTTT.

This clone is judged large (0.1 to 1%). This rearrangement joins TRDV1 to TRDJ2, with 8 bases aligning to TRDD3. The junction had 14 bases not matched to a gene; V was cut back by 5 bases and J by 9 bases. The CDR3 is made up of 16 amino acids. Germline V CDR1 and CDR2: TSWWSYY, QGS. The CDR3 DNA follows: TGTGCTCTTGGGCAAGGCAAAACTGGGGGCGTAACACAACTCTTCTTT. It yields the protein CALGQGKTGGVTQLFF.

By sample fraction, this clone is large (0.1 to 1%). This sequence joins TRDV1 and TRDJ1; 13 bases line up with TRDD3. The CDR3 has 25 residues. Germline assignment: CDR1 TSWWSYY and CDR2 QGS. The ends lost 1 base at V and 0 bases at J; junction bases unmatched: 26. As DNA, the CDR3 is TGTGCTCTTGGGGAACGAAGGGCCTCCCCGTACTGGGGGATACGGCAAATTTCGTACACCGATAAACTCATCTTT. Residues: CALGERRASPYWGIRQISYTDKLIF.

Of note for this clone: Only one base separates this from a far larger clonotype, so it likely reflects a read error. The rearrangement links TRDV1 to TRDJ1; 11 bases fit TRDD3. The CDR3 covers 27 residues. Trimming took 3 bases from V and 3 from J; bases not matched to a gene: 39. Germline CDR1 and CDR2: TSWWSYY and QGS. Written as DNA, the CDR3 is TGTGCTCTTGGGGACCCCCGAGTTCCTACTTCGACCGACTGGGGGATAACTAGAGTCAGGTTCCCCGATAAACTCATCTTT. It translates to CALGDPRVPTSTDWGITRVRFPDKLIF.

This clone is large by share. This sequence joins TRDV1 and TRDJ1; unclear D gene. The CDR3 extends over 18 amino acids. Germline-derived CDR1 and CDR2 are TSWWSYY and QGS. The CDR3 DNA follows: TGTGCCCTTACCCCCCGGAATATTGACACAACTTGCACCGATAAACTCATCTTT. Translating it yields CALTPRNIDTTCTDKLIF.

This clone occurred a few times. A much larger clonotype is one base distant, so this may be a read error. Other nucleotide sequences from this sample produce the same CDR3. This chain links TRDV1 with TRDJ1; 8 positions agree with TRDD2. Germline values: CDR1 TSWWSYY, CDR2 QGS. The CDR3 loop spans 24 amino acids. With 0 bases clipped from V and 5 bases from J, the junction kept 32 bases outside the gene matches. This chain's CDR3 is CALGELGLPKAKWVLGDQWDKLIF. CDR3 DNA: TGTGCTCTTGGGGAACTTGGCCTTCCTAAAGCTAAGTGGGTACTAGGGGACCAATGGGATAAACTCATCTTT.

This clone is large (0.1 to 1%) by share. V and J are TRDV1 and TRDJ1, with unresolved D. Germline lookup yields CDR1 TSWWSYY and CDR2 QGS. Trimming removed 1 base at V and 9 bases at J, with 12 bases between. This CDR3 has 13 amino acids. CDR3 region: CALGEPTSQELIF. CDR3 DNA sequence: TGTGCTCTTGGGGAACCGACATCCCAAGAACTCATCTTT.

This clone occurred a few times. Given a much more abundant clone one base away, this may be a read error. This same CDR3 is encoded by further DNA sequences in the sample. The genes are TRDV1 and TRDJ1, with 9 bases aligning to TRDD2. CDR3 length: 24 residues. Per germline, CDR1 TSWWSYY and CDR2 QGS. J was trimmed by 5 bases and V by 2 bases; bases with no gene match: 33. The CDR3 here is CALGEAFLQGRGLGIVRRKDKLIF. The CDR3 DNA is TGTGCTCTTGGGGAAGCCTTCCTACAGGGGAGAGGCTTGGGGATAGTTCGAAGGAAGGATAAACTCATCTTT.

Judged by abundance, this clone is large. Here the CDR3 reads CALGSWGTKPLLLPPYCVQLIF. In nucleotides, the CDR3 is TGTGCTCTTGGGTCTTGGGGAACTAAGCCCCTACTACTCCCACCTTACTGTGTTCAACTCATCTTT. The chain recombines TRDV1 with TRDJ1, with D possibly being TRDD2 or TRDD3 (5 bases each). From germline, CDR1 is TSWWSYY and CDR2 QGS. CDR3 length: 22 amino acids. Trimming cost V 5 bases and J 9 bases, with 43 bases left between them.

This clone is labeled large. The gene calls are TRDV1 and TRDJ1; 7 bases are a match to TRDD3. The J segment lost 1 base and the V segment lost 2 bases, leaving 16 bases of the junction unmatched. Per the germline V gene, CDR1 is TSWWSYY and CDR2 is QGS. This CDR3 region has 19 residues. The CDR3 DNA is TGTGCTCTTGGGGAATGGCGCCCCGGTGAATGGGGGACCACCGATAAACTCATCTTT. This translates into CALGEWRPGEWGTTDKLIF.

By frequency in the sample, this clone is large. This sequence joins TRAV38-2/DV8 and TRDJ1; 10 bases align to TRDD3. This CDR3 region has 21 residues. With 0 bases clipped from V and 0 bases from J, the junction kept 17 bases outside the gene matches. Germline CDR1 is TSESDYY and CDR2 is QEAYKQQN. CDR3 protein: CAYRSAAVPTGGCPYTDKLIF. The CDR3 nucleotides read TGTGCTTATAGGAGCGCGGCAGTACCTACTGGGGGATGCCCGTACACCGATAAACTCATCTTT.

By its share, this clone is large (0.1 to 1%). This chain connects TRDV1 to TRDJ1, with D uncertain. V lost 1 base, J lost 4 bases, and 19 bases lay in between. The CDR3 has 17 amino acids. Germline CDR1 and CDR2: TSWWSYY and QGS. CDR3: CALGEPTSEPKYDKLIF. CDR3 coding DNA: TGTGCTCTTGGGGAACCCACGTCCGAACCAAAGTACGATAAACTCATCTTT.

By frequency in the sample, this clone is large. V is TRDV3 and J is TRDJ1, with a weak D call TRDD3 (7 bases). This CDR3 has 24 residues. The germline CDR1 and CDR2 sequences are TVYSNPD and GDNSRS (reference sequence). V dropped 2 bases and J dropped 0 bases, with 43 bases sitting between them. The CDR3 DNA follows: TGTGCCTTTCGGTTGTCCTACGAGGATCGCGTACTGGGGACCATATCCGTGTACACCGATAAACTCATCTTT. Residues: CAFRLSYEDRVLGTISVYTDKLIF.

In this sample, this clone is large. The chain employs TRDV2 and TRDJ1, with D perhaps given as TRDD2 or TRDD3 (5 bases each). The germline V gene encodes CDR1 GEAIGNYY and CDR2 EKD. The CDR3 extends over 15 amino acids. The V gene lost 5 bases and the J gene lost 5 bases, with 20 bases spanning the gap. This chain's CDR3 is CACVEVLPRGDKLIF. The CDR3 DNA reads TGTGCCTGTGTCGAGGTACTTCCCCGGGGGGATAAACTCATCTTT.

This clone was detected only a few times. A much larger clonotype is one base distant, so this may be a read error. This chain joins TRDV1 and TRDJ2; 9 nucleotides match TRDD3. The trim removed 1 base at V and 2 bases at J, leaving 17 bases unmatched. The CDR3 is 21 residues long. Germline assignment: CDR1 TSWWSYY and CDR2 QGS. CDR3 coding DNA: TGTGCTCTTGGGGAACCAGGAGACTGGGGGACCACACCCCCCTTGACAGCACAACTCTTCTTT. Protein sequence: CALGEPGDWGTTPPLTAQLFF.

This clone qualifies as large. This sequence joins TRDV1 and TRDJ1, with 12 bases matching TRDD3. V lost 3 bases, J lost 1 base, and 15 bases stayed unmatched. The CDR3 sequence is 20 residues long. CDR1 is TSWWSYY and CDR2 is QGS in the germline V gene. In nucleotides, the CDR3 is TGTGCTCTTGGGGAGCTCCGGCTGGGGGATACGGAGACCCTCACCGATAAACTCATCTTT. Translated, it gives CALGELRLGDTETLTDKLIF.

This clone is termed medium-sized. The gene calls are TRDV1 and TRDJ1, with D maybe TRDD2 (5 bases). Trimming removed 0 bases at V and 7 bases at J, with 21 bases between. The CDR3 has 17 amino acids. Germline-derived CDR1 and CDR2 are TSWWSYY and QGS. In DNA form, the CDR3 reads TGTGCTCTTGGGGAACTAGCCCTACGTTTCCCTGGTCCTAAACTCATCTTT. As protein: CALGELALRFPGPKLIF.

This clone is labeled as medium-sized. The genes are TRDV1 and TRDJ1, with D possibly matching TRDD3 (6 bases). V was cut by 1 base and J by 1 base, with 22 bases left in between. The CDR3 contains 19 residues. Germline lookup yields CDR1 TSWWSYY and CDR2 QGS. Written as DNA, the CDR3 is TGTGCTCTTGGGGAACGGTCCCTACGAGAGCTGGGGATCACCGATAAACTCATCTTT. Translated, it gives CALGERSLRELGITDKLIF.

By share, this clone ranks as large. The V gene is TRAV29/DV5, the J gene TRDJ1; D unresolved. CDR3 length equals 14 residues. Germline CDR1 and CDR2: NSMFDY and ISSIKDK. Trimming took 1 base from V and 3 from J, leaving 13 bases between them. This CDR3 reads CAASNRRAPDKLIF. The CDR3 DNA sequence: TGTGCAGCAAGCAATCGTCGCGCGCCCGATAAACTCATCTTT.

This clone is classed as large (0.1 to 1%). The gene calls are TRDV1 and TRDJ1; D gene ambiguous. Looked up from germline, CDR1 is TSWWSYY and CDR2 is QGS. The CDR3 contains 15 residues. V lost 3 bases, J lost 0 bases, and 11 bases lay in between. The CDR3 DNA reads as TGTGCTCTTGGGGATCTGACAGAATACACCGATAAACTCATCTTT. It specifies CALGDLTEYTDKLIF.

By sample fraction, this clone is large. The rearrangement uses TRDV1 and TRDJ1; 10 bases are a match to TRDD3. The CDR3 covers 20 residues. Trimming cost V 1 base and J 3 bases; bases outside gene matches: 17. Germline V gene data show CDR1 as TSWWSYY and CDR2 as QGS. CDR3 region: CALGEQSPLLTGGCSDKLIF. CDR3 coding DNA: TGTGCTCTTGGGGAACAGAGCCCCCTACTTACTGGGGGATGTTCCGATAAACTCATCTTT.

Note on this clone: TCRdb lists the protein of a much larger clone for this DNA, which differs at residue 3, so this is likely a read error; the protein given here is translated from the DNA itself. V usage is TRAV23/DV6 and J usage is TRDJ1; 13 bases agree with TRDD3. The V gene's germline CDR1 is NTAFDY and CDR2 IRPDVSE (reference sequence). The CDR3 totals 25 residues. CDR3 sequence reads: CAMDTYLPCTPQVLGDTSYTDKLIF. CDR3 nucleotide sequence: TGTGCCATGGACACCTACCTACCTTGCACTCCCCAAGTACTGGGGGATACGTCGTACACCGATAAACTCATCTTT. The whole variable domain, remainder taken from reference TRAV23/DV6 and TRDJ1, is QQQVKQSPQSLIVQKGGISIINCAYENTAFDYFPWYQQFPGKGPALLIAIRPDVSEKKEGRFTISFNKSAKQFSLHIMDSQPGDSATYFCAMDTYLPCTPQVLGDTSYTDKLIFGKGTRVTVEP.

This chain connects TRDV1 to TRDJ1, with D maybe TRDD3 (6 bases). Trimming stripped 6 bases from V and 0 bases from J, with 32 bases between. Germline lookup yields CDR1 TSWWSYY and CDR2 QGS. This CDR3 comprises 21 residues. CDR3 DNA sequence: TGTGCTCTTGGTTCCGGGTTCCTCCTTAGAGGGGGAGGGTCGAACACCGATAAACTCATCTTT. It codes for CALGSGFLLRGGGSNTDKLIF.

The chain links TRDV1 to TRDJ2; 12 nucleotides line up with TRDD3. The CDR3 runs 16 residues. Germline CDR1 TSWWSYY, CDR2 QGS. The trim removed 4 bases at V and 10 bases at J, leaving 10 bases unmatched. The CDR3 loop reads CALGGWTLGDTEQLFF. For the CDR3, the DNA is TGTGCTCTTGGGGGGTGGACGCTGGGGGATACGGAACAACTCTTCTTT.

This clone ranks as large (0.1 to 1%). The CDR3 coding sequence is TGTGCTCTTGGGGAATGGATTACTAAAACCACCGATAAACTCATCTTT. Residues: CALGEWITKTTDKLIF. The chain recombines TRDV1 with TRDJ1; no clear D. V was shortened by 2 bases and J by 1 base, with 14 bases between the two germline ends. This CDR3 has 16 amino acids. Germline V gene lookup returns CDR1 TSWWSYY and CDR2 QGS.

Relative to its sample, this clone is large. The rearrangement links TRDV1 to TRDJ1; perhaps D is TRDD2 or TRDD3 (8 bases each). This CDR3 has 21 residues. V was shortened by 1 base and J by 0 bases, with 27 bases between the two germline ends. The V gene's germline CDR1 is TSWWSYY and CDR2 QGS. The CDR3, as DNA: TGTGCTCTTGGGGAACGAACTTCCTACGGAACTGGGGGTCACGACACCGATAAACTCATCTTT. Translated, it gives CALGERTSYGTGGHDTDKLIF.

This clone was counted a single time. V gene TRDV1 combines with J gene TRDJ3; D may be TRDD3 (5 bases). V lost 2 bases to trimming and J lost 2 bases, with 13 bases between them. The germline V gene encodes CDR1 TSWWSYY and CDR2 QGS. This CDR3 region has 18 residues. CDR3 amino acids: CALGEYIWGTWDTRQMFF. DNA of the CDR3: TGTGCTCTTGGGGAATATATTTGGGGTACCTGGGACACCCGACAGATGTTTTTC.

Within the sample, this clone is large (0.1 to 1%). V is TRDV1 and J is TRDJ1; 10 nucleotides match TRDD3. V lost 1 base to trimming and J lost 5 bases; unmatched junction nucleotides: 31. The germline V gene has CDR1 TSWWSYY and CDR2 QGS. This CDR3 spans 24 amino acids. CDR3 region: CALGERGGGRKRGAGGYFRDKLIF. CDR3 DNA sequence: TGTGCTCTTGGGGAACGAGGCGGCGGACGGAAACGGGGTGCTGGGGGATATTTTAGGGATAAACTCATCTTT.